A single sample gave rise to the 11 T cell receptor beta chains below, sequenced in a study of shared clonotypes between healthy human individuals. Assay used: immunoSEQ multiplex PCR; TCRdb lists only in-frame clones, some missing. The sample contains about 490,000 clones, roughly 85% of which appear only once. Sequencing used PBMCs. These receptors all stem from a woman in her thirties or forties in good health. Some clones in this sample may be carry-over from other donors' samples.

In its sample, this clone was seen once. The chain is built from TRBV5-4 and TRBJ1-4; D is undetermined. Germline V gene lookup returns CDR1 SGHNT and CDR2 YYREEE (reference sequence). This CDR3 is 13 amino acids long. Trimming shortened V by 0 bases and J by 10 bases, and 10 bases separated the two germline ends. In nucleotides, the CDR3 is TGTGCCAGCAGCTTGGCCACGATCGGAAAACTGTTTTTT. It encodes CASSLATIGKLFF.

This chain uses TRBV5-1 with TRBJ1-4; 7 positions agree with TRBD1. V trimming: 4 bases; J trimming: 7 bases; junction bases outside the gene matches: 10. Germline CDR1 SGHRS, CDR2 YFSETQ. The CDR3 extends over 15 amino acids. As DNA, the CDR3 is TGCGCCAGCAGCGGGGGGACAGTTACAGGTGAAAAACTGTTTTTT. It yields the protein CASSGGTVTGEKLFF.

This chain joins TRBV25-1 and TRBJ1-2, with 7 bases identical to TRBD1. Trimming at V came to 8 bases and at J to 0 bases, leaving 12 bases not matched to a gene. In germline, CDR1 is MGHDK, CDR2 SYGVNS. The CDR3 has 16 amino acids. CDR3 coding DNA: TGTGCCAGCGGAGGTCCGGGACAGCATTCTAACTATGGCTACACCTTC. It encodes CASGGPGQHSNYGYTF.

This chain links TRBV9 with TRBJ2-1, with 7 bases lining up with TRBD1. CDR1 is SGDLS, CDR2 YYNGEE, per germline. V trimming: 0 bases; J trimming: 6 bases; junction bases outside the gene matches: 9. This CDR3 has 16 residues. The CDR3 region has the DNA TGTGCCAGCAGCGTAGTGGGGGACAGAAGGACCAATGAGCAGTTCTTC. This translates into CASSVVGDRRTNEQFF.

As to this clone: Just one base apart from a much larger clone, this may be a read error. The sample carries other DNA sequences with the same CDR3. V and J are TRBV6-6 and TRBJ2-2; D call uncertain. Trimming cost V 5 bases and J 5 bases, with 3 bases left between them. The CDR3 has 11 amino acids. In germline, CDR1 is MNHNY, CDR2 SVGAGI (reference sequence). The CDR3 coding sequence is TGTGCCAGCAGTCGAACCGGGGAGCTGTTTTTT. It yields the protein CASSRTGELFF.

V is TRBV28 and J is TRBJ1-2; D is uncertain. There are 15 residues in the CDR3. Germline-derived CDR1 and CDR2 are MDHEN and SYDVKM. V was clipped by 6 bases and J by 0 bases, with 14 bases between them. Here the CDR3 DNA reads TGTGCCAGCAGCGTACAAGTAACTACTAACTATGGCTACACCTTC. Translating it yields CASSVQVTTNYGYTF.

This rearrangement joins TRBV18 to TRBJ1-1; D is uncertain. The CDR3 is 18 amino acids. The V gene's germline CDR1 is KGHSH and CDR2 LQKENI. Trimming shortened V by 6 bases and J by 4 bases, and 27 bases separated the two germline ends. DNA for the CDR3: TGTGCCAGCTCGCCGTCCCTGGCAATGGTAGTGGATGGCACTGAAGCTTTCTTT. Protein sequence: CASSPSLAMVVDGTEAFF.

The chain couples TRBV5-1 to TRBJ1-1; D remains unclear. Germline V gives CDR1 SGHRS, CDR2 YFSETQ. V was clipped by 0 bases and J by 7 bases, with 16 bases between them. The CDR3 spans 15 residues. The CDR3 reads CASSLEAGLENEAFF. For the CDR3, the DNA is TGCGCCAGCAGCTTGGAGGCAGGCTTAGAGAATGAAGCTTTCTTT.

This chain uses TRBV15 with TRBJ2-2; D may be TRBD1 or TRBD2 (6 bases each). The CDR3 is made up of 14 amino acids. Germline V lookup: CDR1 LNHNV, CDR2 YYDKDF (reference sequence). Between the trimmed V and J ends, which lost 1 base and 7 bases, there was a span of 10 bases. The CDR3 region has the DNA TGTGCCACCAGCAGAGCGGGGGCCGGCGGGGAGCTGTTTTTT. Translating gives CATSRAGAGGELFF.

The J gene is TRBJ2-7, the V gene TRBV28; tentatively, D is TRBD2 (7 bases). Trimming pared 7 bases from V and 7 bases from J, leaving 23 bases between. The germline V gene encodes CDR1 MDHEN and CDR2 SYDVKM. The CDR3 length is 15 residues. In DNA, the CDR3 is TGTGCCAGCACCCTGGGAGGGGGAGGGCCAAGGGAGCAGTACTTC. Amino acids: CASTLGGGGPREQYF.

This chain connects TRBV29-1 to TRBJ2-5, with D uncertain. The J call is doubtful: the DNA matches TRBJ2-7 better. Germline-derived CDR1 and CDR2 are SQVTM and ANQGSEA. The CDR3 is 12 amino acids. The CDR3 loop reads CSVAHSTYEQYF. In nucleotides, the CDR3 is TGCAGCGTTGCCCACAGCACCTACGAGCAGTACTTC.